These 7 T cell receptor beta chains came from one sample sequenced in a study of neurological immune-mediated disorders. The time point: longitudinal time-point 1 (baseline). One entry per CDR3 protein results from TCRdb running MiXCR on the 5' RACE reads. The sample shows about 49,000 distinct CDR3 sequences, less than 12% of them seen only once. The sequenced sample was PBMCs. Receptor source: a woman in her 40s in good health.

This clonotype was counted at least ten times. The V gene is TRBV29-1, the J gene TRBJ1-1, with D uncertain. V was shortened by 4 bases and J by 4 bases, with 7 bases between the two germline ends. CDR1 is SQVTM, CDR2 ANQGSEA, per germline. The CDR3 is 11 residues long. For the CDR3, the DNA is TGCAGCGTTGCCCAGCCCACTGAAGCTTTCTTT. The encoded protein is CSVAQPTEAFF.

This clonotype was observed many times. The rearrangement uses TRBV25-1 and TRBJ1-4, with a weak D call TRBD1 (5 bases). Deletions cut 6 bases from V and 5 bases from J, with 16 bases between. Germline V gene data show CDR1 as MGHDK and CDR2 as SYGVNS. The CDR3 length is 15 residues. The CDR3, as DNA: TGTGCCAGCAGCGATCCGGGACGCCAGAATGAAAAACTGTTTTTT. It codes for CASSDPGRQNEKLFF.

This clonotype was seen repeatedly, ten times or more. The chain combines TRBV5-1 with TRBJ1-6; 7 bases align to TRBD1. Germline V gene lookup returns CDR1 SGHRS and CDR2 YFSETQ. V trimming: 0 bases; J trimming: 0 bases; junction bases outside the gene matches: 9. CDR3 length: 19 amino acids. The CDR3 region has the DNA TGCGCCAGCAGCTTGGATCAGGGACAGCAGAGCTCCTATAATTCACCCCTCCACTTT. Translation gives CASSLDQGQQSSYNSPLHF.

For this clonotype: This may stem from a read error, because a much larger clone lies one nucleotide away. The V call is TRBV12-3 or TRBV12-4, the J call TRBJ2-6; either TRBD1 or TRBD2 may fit D (5 bases each). The CDR3 sequence is 15 residues long. The CDR3 bases are TGTGCCAGCAAACCCTTAGGGTCCGGGGCCAAAGTCCTGACTTTC. Encoded protein: CASKPLGSGAKVLTF.

In this sample, this clonotype turned up many times. The chain uses TRBV12-3 or TRBV12-4 and TRBJ1-1, with TRBD1 matching 7 bases. V shed 5 bases, J shed 11 bases, and the junction held 11 bases outside the gene matches. The CDR3 spans 13 residues. CDR3 amino acids: CASSATGSLGAFF. As DNA, the CDR3 is TGTGCCAGCAGTGCGACAGGGAGTTTGGGCGCTTTCTTT.

This clonotype was found many times. The chain recombines TRBV7-8 with TRBJ2-4; 7 bases fit TRBD1. Trimming at V came to 1 base and at J to 7 bases, leaving 7 bases not matched to a gene. CDR3 length: 15 residues. Germline loops: CDR1 SGHVS, CDR2 FQNEAQ. As DNA, the CDR3 is TGTGCCAGCAGCTTAGAGGGGGCCCGAGGGAACATTCAGTACTTC. Encoded protein: CASSLEGARGNIQYF.

This clonotype occurred many times. DNA of the CDR3: TGTGCCAGCAGGGGGGGGGCTAGCGGAGGCTTCTACGAGCAGTACTTC. The encoded protein is CASRGGASGGFYEQYF. This sequence joins TRBV5-5 and TRBJ2-7, with TRBD2 as a possible D gene (7 bases). V shed 5 bases and J shed 3 bases, with 21 bases lying between them. Per the germline V gene, CDR1 is SGHKS and CDR2 is YYEKEE (reference sequence). The CDR3 loop spans 16 amino acids.